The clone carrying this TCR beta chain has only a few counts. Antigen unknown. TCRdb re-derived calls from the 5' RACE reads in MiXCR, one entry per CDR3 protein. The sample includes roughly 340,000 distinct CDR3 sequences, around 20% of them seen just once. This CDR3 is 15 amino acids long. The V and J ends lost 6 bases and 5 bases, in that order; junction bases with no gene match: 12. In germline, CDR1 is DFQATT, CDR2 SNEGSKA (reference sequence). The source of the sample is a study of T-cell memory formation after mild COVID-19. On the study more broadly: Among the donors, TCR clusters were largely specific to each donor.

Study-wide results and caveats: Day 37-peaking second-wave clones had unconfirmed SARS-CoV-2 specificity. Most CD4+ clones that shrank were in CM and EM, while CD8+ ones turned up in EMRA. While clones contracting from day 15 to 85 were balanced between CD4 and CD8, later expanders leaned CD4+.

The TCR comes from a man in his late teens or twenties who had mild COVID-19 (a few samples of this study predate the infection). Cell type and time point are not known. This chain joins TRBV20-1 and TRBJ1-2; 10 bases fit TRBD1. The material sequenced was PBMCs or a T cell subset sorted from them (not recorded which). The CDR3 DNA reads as TGCAGTGCCCAGCCGGGACAGGGGAGATTATATGGCTACACCTTC. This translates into CSAQPGQGRLYGYTF.